Reported below is one T cell receptor (beta chain). One junction end does not reproduce the germline sequence, and a read error may be involved. These data originate in a study of human T cells and chemical hapten exposure. Study context: Patients received weekly diphenylcyclopropenone doses to the scalp throughout the approximately 26-week study.

Germline loops: CDR1 SSHAT, CDR2 FNYEAQ (reference sequence). The CDR3 extends over 14 amino acids. TCRdb re-called the RACE reads with MiXCR, one entry per CDR3 protein. In the table there are 75,000 to 100,000 distinct CDR3 sequences, 7% to 10% of which are singletons. Time point here: patch test 2, 6 weeks after DPC sensitization. Treatment noted: therapeutic diphenylcyclopropenone sensitization with weekly scalp DPC. The origin of this receptor is a woman aged 40 to 50 with alopecia areata. Some clones in this sample may be carry-over from other donors' samples. V is TRBV7-7 and J is TRBJ2-2; a weak D match, TRBD2 (6 bases). Material: whole blood, obtained in connection with sensitization to the hapten diphenylcyclopropenone (DPC). CDR3 sequence: CASSSGDFTGELFF. CDR3 bases: TGTGCTAGCAGCTCCGGGGACTTCACCGGGGAGCTGTTTTTT.